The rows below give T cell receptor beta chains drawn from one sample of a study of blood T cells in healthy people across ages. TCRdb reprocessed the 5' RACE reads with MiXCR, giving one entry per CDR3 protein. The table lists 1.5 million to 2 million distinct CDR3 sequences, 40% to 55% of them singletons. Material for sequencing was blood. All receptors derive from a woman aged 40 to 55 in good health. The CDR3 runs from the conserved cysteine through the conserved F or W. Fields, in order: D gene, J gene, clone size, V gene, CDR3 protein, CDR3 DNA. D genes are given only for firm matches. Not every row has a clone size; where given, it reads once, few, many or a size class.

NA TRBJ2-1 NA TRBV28 CASSVRGGNNEQFF TGTGCCAGCAGTGTAAGAGGGGGGAACAATGAGCAGTTCTTC
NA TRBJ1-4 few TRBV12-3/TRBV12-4 CASSFRDKLFF TGTGCCAGCAGTTTCCGAGATAAACTGTTTTTT
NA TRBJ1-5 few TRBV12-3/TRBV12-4 CASSLILGNQPQHF TGTGCCAGCAGTTTAATTCTAGGCAATCAGCCCCAGCATTTT
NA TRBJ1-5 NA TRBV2 CASSERGDPPVRPQHF TGTGCCAGCAGTGAGCGGGGGGACCCCCCGGTAAGGCCCCAGCATTTT
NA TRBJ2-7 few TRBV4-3 CASSQDGVREQYF TGCGCCAGCAGCCAAGACGGGGTGAGGGAGCAGTACTTC
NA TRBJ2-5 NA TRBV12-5 CASGSYRETQYF TGTGCCAGTGGTTCTTACAGGGAGACCCAGTACTTC
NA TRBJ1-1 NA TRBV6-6 CASSYSRGRYEAFF TGTGCCAGCAGTTACTCGAGAGGGCGGTACGAAGCTTTCTTT
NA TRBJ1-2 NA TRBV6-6 CASTRTDYGYTF TGTGCCAGCACCCGGACTGACTATGGCTACACCTTC
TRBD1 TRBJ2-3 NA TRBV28 CASSDGTGGYTDTQYF TGTGCCAGCAGTGATGGGACAGGGGGATACACAGATACGCAGTATTTT
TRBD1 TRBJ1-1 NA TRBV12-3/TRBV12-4 CASSLGDSDEAFF TGTGCCAGCAGTTTAGGGGACAGTGATGAAGCTTTCTTT
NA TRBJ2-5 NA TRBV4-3 CASSQALGAEGQETQYF TGCGCCAGCAGCCAAGCTCTGGGGGCGGAGGGCCAAGAGACCCAGTACTTC
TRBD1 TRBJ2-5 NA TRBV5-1 CASSWHPSGTASAVQETQYF TGCGCCAGCAGCTGGCACCCCTCCGGGACAGCGTCTGCCGTACAAGAGACCCAGTACTTC
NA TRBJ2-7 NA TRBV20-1 CSARGRGPTYEQYF TGCAGTGCTAGAGGCAGGGGCCCTACCTACGAGCAGTACTTC
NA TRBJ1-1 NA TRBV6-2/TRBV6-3 CASSILRLEVRAFF TGTGCCAGCAGTATCCTCCGACTGGAGGTGAGGGCTTTCTTT
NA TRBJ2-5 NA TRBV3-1 CASSQGSNIYRVKTQYF TGTGCCAGCAGCCAAGGGAGTAATATTTACAGGGTGAAGACCCAGTACTTC
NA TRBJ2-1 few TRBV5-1 CASSFGLAANNEQFF TGCGCCAGCAGCTTCGGGCTAGCAGCAAACAATGAGCAGTTCTTC
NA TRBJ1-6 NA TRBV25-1 CASSETRGNSPLHF TGTGCCAGCAGTGAAACACGGGGCAATTCACCCCTCCACTTT
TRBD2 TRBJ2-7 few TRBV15 CATRAKRLAATYEQYF TGTGCCACCAGGGCCAAGAGACTAGCTGCTACCTACGAGCAGTACTTC
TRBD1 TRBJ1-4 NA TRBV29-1 CSARIGTGLVEKLFF TGCAGCGCCCGAATAGGGACAGGGCTAGTTGAAAAACTGTTTTTT
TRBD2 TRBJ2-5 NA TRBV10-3 CAISDSPTGTSQETQYF TGTGCCATCAGTGATTCGCCTACCGGGACTAGTCAAGAGACCCAGTACTTC
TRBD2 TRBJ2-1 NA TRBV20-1 CSARPAGYNEQFF TGCAGTGCTAGGCCAGCGGGGTACAATGAGCAGTTCTTC
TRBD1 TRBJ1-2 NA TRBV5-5 CASSLDAGTAGYTF TGTGCCAGCAGCTTGGATGCCGGGACAGCTGGCTACACCTTC
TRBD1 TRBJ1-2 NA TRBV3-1 CASSQVLGQGYGYTF TGTGCCAGCAGCCAAGTGCTAGGACAGGGCTATGGCTACACCTTC
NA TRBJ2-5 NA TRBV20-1 CSAGYQGTQYF TGCAGTGCTGGATACCAGGGGACCCAGTACTTC
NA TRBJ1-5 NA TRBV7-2 CASSLGHSSNQPQHF TGTGCCAGCAGTTTAGGACACTCTAGCAATCAGCCCCAGCATTTT
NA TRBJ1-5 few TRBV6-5 CASSPGADNNQPQHF TGTGCCAGCAGTCCCGGGGCAGACAACAATCAGCCCCAGCATTTT
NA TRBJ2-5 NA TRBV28 CASSSSGMEGWETQYF TGTGCCAGCAGTTCATCGGGAATGGAGGGATGGGAGACCCAGTACTTC
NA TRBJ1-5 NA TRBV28 CASRQGLSNQPQHF TGTGCCAGCAGGCAAGGGCTGAGCAATCAGCCCCAGCATTTT
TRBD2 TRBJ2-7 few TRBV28 CASSREGIFSYEQYF TGTGCCAGCAGTAGGGAGGGGATCTTCTCCTACGAGCAGTACTTC
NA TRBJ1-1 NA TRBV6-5 CASSEDLGNTEAFF TGTGCCAGCAGTGAAGACCTGGGGAACACTGAAGCTTTCTTT
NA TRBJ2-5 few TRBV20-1 CSAREGPASYRETQYF TGCAGTGCTAGAGAAGGTCCGGCTAGCTACAGGGAGACCCAGTACTTC
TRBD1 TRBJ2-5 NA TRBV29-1 CSVTGGKETQYF TGCAGCGTCACAGGGGGCAAAGAGACCCAGTACTTC
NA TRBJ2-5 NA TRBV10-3 CAISFSVNKRSETQYF TGTGCCATCAGTTTTAGTGTCAACAAAAGATCAGAGACCCAGTACTTC
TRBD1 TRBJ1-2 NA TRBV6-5 CASSYYRQGGYGYTF TGTGCCAGCAGTTACTACCGACAGGGGGGCTATGGCTACACCTTC
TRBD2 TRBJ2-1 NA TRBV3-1 CASSQEALAGGLHEQFF TGTGCCAGCAGCCAAGAGGCCCTAGCGGGGGGGCTCCACGAGCAGTTCTTC
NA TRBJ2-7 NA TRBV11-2 CASSLGDGIRFSYEQYF TGTGCCAGCAGCTTAGGGGACGGCATCCGTTTTTCCTACGAGCAGTACTTC
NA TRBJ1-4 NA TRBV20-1 CSAGQYNEKLFF TGCAGTGCTGGACAGTATAATGAAAAACTGTTTTTT
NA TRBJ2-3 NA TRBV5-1 CASSTSRDFRTTDTQYF TGCGCCAGCAGCACTAGCCGGGACTTCCGAACCACAGATACGCAGTATTTT
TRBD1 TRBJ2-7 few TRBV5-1 CASSLGGQGYPYEQYF TGCGCCAGCAGCTTGGGGGGACAGGGGTATCCCTACGAGCAGTACTTC
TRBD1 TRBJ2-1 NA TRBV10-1 CASSEGQGARNEQFF TGCGCCAGCAGTGAAGGACAGGGGGCGCGCAATGAGCAGTTCTTC
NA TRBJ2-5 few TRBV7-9 CAIDHRSGPETQYF TGTGCCATCGACCACCGGTCGGGTCCAGAGACCCAGTACTTC
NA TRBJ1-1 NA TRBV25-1 CASSVGFGNTEAFF TGTGCCAGCAGTGTCGGGTTCGGGAACACTGAAGCTTTCTTT
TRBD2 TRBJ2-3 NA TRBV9 CASSLEVERGEDTQYF TGTGCCAGCAGCTTAGAGGTGGAGCGGGGGGAGGATACGCAGTATTTT
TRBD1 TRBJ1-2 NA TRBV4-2 CASSLKTLTLLGTDGYTF TGTGCCAGCAGCCTAAAAACACTAACGCTACTCGGGACAGATGGCTACACCTTC
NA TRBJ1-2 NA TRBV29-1 CTIEGGLSYGYTF TGCACGATAGAGGGAGGATTGAGCTATGGCTACACCTTC
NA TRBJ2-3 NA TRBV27 CAGSFPPSRGRMSDTQYF TGTGCCGGCAGTTTCCCCCCCTCTAGGGGGAGAATGTCAGATACGCAGTATTTT
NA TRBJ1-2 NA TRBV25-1 CASSEYTGTPGRYTF TGTGCCAGCAGTGAGTATACAGGGACGCCCGGGCGCTACACCTTC
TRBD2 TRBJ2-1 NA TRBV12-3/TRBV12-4 CASSLGLAGGPAYNEQFF TGTGCCAGCAGTTTAGGGCTAGCGGGGGGGCCAGCCTACAATGAGCAGTTCTTC
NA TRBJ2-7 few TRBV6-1 CASSEGISYEQYF TGTGCCAGCAGTGAAGGTATTTCCTACGAGCAGTACTTC
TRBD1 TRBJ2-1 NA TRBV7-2 CASSSATGPYNEQFF TGTGCCAGCAGCTCTGCGACAGGGCCCTACAATGAGCAGTTCTTC
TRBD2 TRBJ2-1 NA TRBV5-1 CASSSAQTSAIRLGLSEQFF TGCGCCAGCAGCTCCGCCCAAACTAGCGCCATACGTTTGGGGCTCAGTGAGCAGTTCTTC
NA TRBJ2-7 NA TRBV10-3 CAIADGGQGSSYEQYF TGTGCCATCGCGGATGGGGGGCAGGGAAGCTCCTACGAGCAGTACTTC
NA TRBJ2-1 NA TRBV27 CASSSGVTEQFF TGTGCCAGCAGTAGTGGGGTGACAGAGCAGTTCTTC
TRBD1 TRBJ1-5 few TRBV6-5 CASRGTGVGQPQHF TGTGCCAGCAGGGGGACAGGGGTCGGACAGCCCCAGCATTTT
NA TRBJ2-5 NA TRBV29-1 CSGQEAKETQYF TGCAGCGGGCAGGAGGCGAAAGAGACCCAGTACTTC
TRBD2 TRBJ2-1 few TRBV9 CASALSGARNEQFF TGTGCCAGCGCTCTTAGCGGGGCAAGGAATGAGCAGTTCTTC